One sample yielded the 15 T cell receptor beta chains listed below, sequenced in a study of blood T cells in healthy people across ages. It was with a sample-barcoded 5' primer and a J-beta primer mix that a second PCR of roughly 6 to 12 cycles was run. MiXCR was run by TCRdb on the 5' RACE reads, yielding one entry per CDR3 protein. The table shows 500,000 to 550,000 distinct CDR3 sequences, with under 30% occurring only once. The sample was also linked to a second study, of T cells of mothers and their children.

The specimen sequenced was blood. Every receptor here comes from a boy aged 5-17 years in good health.

This clonotype was recorded many times. The chain links TRBV27 to TRBJ2-7; 9 positions agree with TRBD1. The CDR3 is 15 amino acids. Germline V lookup: CDR1 MNHEY, CDR2 SMNVEV (reference sequence). The V segment lost 6 bases and the J segment 3 bases; nucleotides outside the gene matches: 9. CDR3 amino acids: CASSSRQGGLYEQYF. DNA for the CDR3: TGTGCCAGCAGCAGCCGACAGGGGGGCCTCTACGAGCAGTACTTC.

Concerning this clonotype itself: One end of the junction varies from germline; a read error may be responsible. The chain couples TRBV20-1 to TRBJ1-2; D unclear. CDR1 and CDR2 from the germline V gene are DFQATT and SNEGSKA (reference sequence). The CDR3 is 11 residues long. The CDR3 protein is CSARIVYGFTF. CDR3 DNA sequence: TGCAGTGCTAGAATCGTCTATGGCTTCACCTTC.

This rearrangement joins TRBV5-1 to TRBJ1-4; no firm D call. Trimming removed 4 bases from V and 10 bases from J, with 17 bases in between. This CDR3 contains 14 residues. Germline V lookup: CDR1 SGHRS, CDR2 YFSETQ. The CDR3 region is CASSPGFGGGKLFF. The CDR3 DNA sequence: TGCGCCAGCAGCCCCGGGTTTGGCGGCGGAAAACTGTTTTTT.

This clonotype showed up just a few times. V gene TRBV3-1 combines with J gene TRBJ2-1, with 11 bases lining up with TRBD2. The CDR3 covers 16 residues. After removal of 3 bases from V and 6 bases from J, the junction contained 7 bases not matched to a gene. CDR1 is LGHDT, CDR2 YNNKEL, per germline (reference sequence). This CDR3 is CASSQEIAGGSNEQFF. The CDR3 nucleotides are TGTGCCAGCAGCCAGGAGATAGCGGGAGGGAGCAATGAGCAGTTCTTC.

The chain has TRBV14 and TRBJ2-7; D could derive from TRBD1 or TRBD2 (5 bases each). From germline, CDR1 is SGHDN and CDR2 FVKESK. This CDR3 region has 14 residues. Trimming took off 4 bases at V and 9 bases at J, with 19 bases between the two ends. CDR3 bases: TGTGCCAGCAGCCGAGTTGGGACCCCCAGCGGGCAGTACTTC. Translation: CASSRVGTPSGQYF.

This sequence joins TRBV12-3 or TRBV12-4 and TRBJ2-5; TRBD1 or TRBD2 may be the D gene (5 bases each). The V gene lost 5 bases and the J gene lost 5 bases, with 18 bases spanning the gap. The CDR3 loop spans 15 amino acids. CDR3 sequence (DNA): TGTGCCAGCAGTCCTCCGGGACGGCCGGAGGAGACCCAGTACTTC. Translation gives CASSPPGRPEETQYF.

This rearrangement joins TRBV12-5 to TRBJ2-3; D remains ambiguous. There are 14 residues in the CDR3. The V gene lost 7 bases and the J gene lost 2 bases, with 13 bases spanning the gap. Germline CDR1 LGHNT, CDR2 FRNRAP. DNA of the CDR3: TGTGCTAGTGTCTTTTTGGCGGACACAGATACGCAGTATTTT. This gives the protein CASVFLADTDTQYF.

In regard to this clonotype: A much more abundant neighbour one base away suggests this may be a read error. The chain's CDR3 is CSGSVGEEFF. The CDR3 bases are TGCAGCGGCTCCGTGGGTGAGGAGTTCTTC. This sequence joins TRBV29-1 and TRBJ2-1; D ambiguous. The CDR3 runs 10 residues. CDR1 is SQVTM, CDR2 ANQGSEA, per germline.

The rearrangement links TRBV7-2 to TRBJ2-5, with D uncertain. This CDR3 is 13 amino acids long. V lost 6 bases, J lost 8 bases, and 16 bases lay in between. The V gene's germline CDR1 is SGHTA and CDR2 FQGNSA. CDR3 in amino acids: CASSHAGPPTQYF. The CDR3 bases are TGTGCCAGCAGTCATGCCGGGCCCCCTACCCAGTACTTC.

This chain links TRBV15 with TRBJ2-6, with no clear D. The V gene lost 8 bases and the J gene lost 0 bases, with 5 bases spanning the gap. Per germline, CDR1 LNHNV and CDR2 YYDKDF (reference sequence). This CDR3 region has 13 residues. The CDR3 loop is CATAFSGANVLTF. The CDR3 bases are TGTGCCACCGCATTCTCTGGGGCCAACGTCCTGACTTTC.

With respect to this clonotype: An end of the junction does not agree with germline; a read error may underlie this. The chain combines TRBV20-1 with TRBJ2-1; 10 nucleotides line up with TRBD2. There are 15 residues in the CDR3. The germline CDR1 and CDR2 sequences are DFQATT and SNEGSKA (reference sequence). The CDR3 region has the DNA TGCAGTGCTAAACTAGCGGGGACATCCTATAATGAGCAGCTCTTC. Its translation is CSAKLAGTSYNEQLF.

This clonotype has a handful of counts. The CDR3 end shows no conserved phenylalanine or tryptophan, and so a read error is likely. The rearrangement uses TRBV20-1 and TRBJ2-7; 10 bases map to TRBD1. J lost 6 bases, V lost 5 bases, and 19 bases had no gene match. This CDR3 spans 17 amino acids. CDR1 is DFQATT, CDR2 SNEGSKA, per germline (reference sequence). For the CDR3, the DNA is TGCAGTGCTCGGGACAGGGGCCGACCAGGGGCTTACTCCGAGCAGTACCTC. Translation: CSARDRGRPGAYSEQYL.

On this clonotype: One end of the junction does not line up with germline, which may come from a read error. The J gene is TRBJ2-2, the V gene TRBV14; 8 bases fit TRBD1. Germline-derived CDR1 and CDR2 are SGHDN and FVKESK. The CDR3 length is 16 residues. The CDR3 sequence: CASSQGRGRNTGGLFF. The CDR3 coding sequence is TGTGCCAGCAGCCAAGGCAGGGGGCGGAACACCGGGGGGCTGTTTTTT.

The V and J genes are TRBV7-8 and TRBJ1-1; TRBD1 agrees at 7 bases. Germline V CDR1 and CDR2: SGHVS, FQNEAQ. The V gene end was trimmed by 4 bases and the J gene end by 1 base; junction bases not matched to a gene: 9. CDR3 size: 16 residues. The CDR3 sequence: CASSSRDRLTNTEAFF. CDR3 bases: TGTGCCAGCAGCTCCCGGGACAGACTCACGAACACTGAAGCTTTCTTT.

The rearrangement uses TRBV4-1 and TRBJ2-3, with TRBD2 as a possible D gene (6 bases). Germline V gene lookup returns CDR1 MGHRA and CDR2 YSYEKL. The CDR3 loop spans 14 amino acids. V was clipped by 1 base and J by 6 bases, with 11 bases between them. The CDR3 DNA is TGCGCCAGCAGCCAAGCCTATGGAGGGGATACGCAGTATTTT. Protein sequence: CASSQAYGGDTQYF.